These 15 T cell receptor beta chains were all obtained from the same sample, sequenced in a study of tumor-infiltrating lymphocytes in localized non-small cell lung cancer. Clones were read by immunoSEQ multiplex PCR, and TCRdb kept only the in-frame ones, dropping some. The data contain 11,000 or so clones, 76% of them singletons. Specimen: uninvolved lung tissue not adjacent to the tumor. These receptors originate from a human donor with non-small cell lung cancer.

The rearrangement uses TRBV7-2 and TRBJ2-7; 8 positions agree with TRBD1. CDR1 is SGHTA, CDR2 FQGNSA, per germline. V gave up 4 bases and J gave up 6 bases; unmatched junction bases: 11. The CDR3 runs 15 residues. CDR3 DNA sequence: TGTGCCAGCAGCTCTGGGGTCCAGGGGGCTGCCGAGCAGTACTTC. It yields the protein CASSSGVQGAAEQYF.

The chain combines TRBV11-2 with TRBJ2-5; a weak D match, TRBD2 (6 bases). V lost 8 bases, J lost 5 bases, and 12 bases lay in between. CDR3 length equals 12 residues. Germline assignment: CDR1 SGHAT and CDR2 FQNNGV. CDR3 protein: CASGRFGETQYF. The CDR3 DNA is TGTGCCAGCGGGAGGTTCGGGGAGACCCAGTACTTC.

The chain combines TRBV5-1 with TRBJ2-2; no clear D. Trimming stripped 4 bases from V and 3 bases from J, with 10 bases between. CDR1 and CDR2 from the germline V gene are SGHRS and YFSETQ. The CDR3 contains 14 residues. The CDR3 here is CASSLELYTGELFF. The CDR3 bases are TGCGCCAGCAGCCTGGAACTCTACACCGGGGAGCTGTTTTTT.

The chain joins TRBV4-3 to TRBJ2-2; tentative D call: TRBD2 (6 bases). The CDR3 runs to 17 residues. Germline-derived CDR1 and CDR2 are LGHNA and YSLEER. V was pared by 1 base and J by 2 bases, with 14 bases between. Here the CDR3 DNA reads TGCGCCAGCAGCCAAGTCGTGGGTAGCGGCAACACCGGGGAGCTGTTTTTT. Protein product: CASSQVVGSGNTGELFF.

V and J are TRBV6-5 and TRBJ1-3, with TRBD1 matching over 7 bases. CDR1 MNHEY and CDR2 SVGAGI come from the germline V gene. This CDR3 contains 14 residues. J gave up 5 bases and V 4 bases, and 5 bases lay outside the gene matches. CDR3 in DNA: TGTGCCAGCAGTTCACAGGGGCAAAGAAACACCATATATTTT. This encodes CASSSQGQRNTIYF.

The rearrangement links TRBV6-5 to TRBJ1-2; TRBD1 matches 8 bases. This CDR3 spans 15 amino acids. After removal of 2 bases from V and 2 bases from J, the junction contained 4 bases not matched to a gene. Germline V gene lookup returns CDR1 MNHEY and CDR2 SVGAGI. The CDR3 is CASSYNPGGNYGYTF. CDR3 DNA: TGTGCCAGCAGTTACAACCCAGGGGGCAACTATGGCTACACCTTC.

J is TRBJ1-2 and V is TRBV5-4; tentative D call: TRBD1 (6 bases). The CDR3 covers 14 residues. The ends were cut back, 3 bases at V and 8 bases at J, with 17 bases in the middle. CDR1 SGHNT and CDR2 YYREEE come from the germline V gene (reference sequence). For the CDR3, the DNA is TGTGCCAGCAGCTCCATTACAGGGCTAGGCGGCTACACCTTC. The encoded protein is CASSSITGLGGYTF.

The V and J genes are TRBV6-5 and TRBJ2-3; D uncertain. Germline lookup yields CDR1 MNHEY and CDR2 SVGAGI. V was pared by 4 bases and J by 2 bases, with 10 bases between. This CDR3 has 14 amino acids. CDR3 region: CASSFVLDTDTQYF. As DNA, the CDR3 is TGTGCCAGCAGTTTCGTCCTCGACACAGATACGCAGTATTTT.

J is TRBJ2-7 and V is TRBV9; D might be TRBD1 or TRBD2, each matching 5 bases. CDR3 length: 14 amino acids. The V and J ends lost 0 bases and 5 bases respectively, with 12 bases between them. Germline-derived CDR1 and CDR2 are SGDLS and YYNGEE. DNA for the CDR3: TGTGCCAGCAGCGTAGGGACATGGGACGACGAGCAGTACTTC. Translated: CASSVGTWDDEQYF.

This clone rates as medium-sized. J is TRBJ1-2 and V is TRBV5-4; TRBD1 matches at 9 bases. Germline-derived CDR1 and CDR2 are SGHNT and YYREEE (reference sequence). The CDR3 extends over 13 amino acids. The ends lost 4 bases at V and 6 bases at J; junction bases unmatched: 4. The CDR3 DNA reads TGTGCCAGCAGCCGGACAGGGGTTGATGGCTACACCTTC. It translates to CASSRTGVDGYTF.

The CDR3 loop reads CASSRDRGSGELFF. The CDR3 DNA sequence: TGTGCCAGCAGCCGGGACAGGGGATCCGGGGAGCTGTTTTTT. The rearrangement uses TRBV7-2 and TRBJ2-2; 10 positions match TRBD1. The V gene's germline CDR1 is SGHTA and CDR2 FQGNSA. This CDR3 has 14 residues. Trimming at V came to 5 bases and at J to 6 bases, leaving 3 bases not matched to a gene.

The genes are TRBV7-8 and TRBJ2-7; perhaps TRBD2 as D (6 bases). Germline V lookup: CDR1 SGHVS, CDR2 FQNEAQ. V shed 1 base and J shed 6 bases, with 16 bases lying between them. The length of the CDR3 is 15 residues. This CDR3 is CASSLGVGRGSEQYF. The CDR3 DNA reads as TGTGCCAGCAGCTTAGGTGTCGGGAGAGGTAGCGAGCAGTACTTC.

The CDR3 nucleotides read TGTGCCAGCAGCTTAGAGGCAGGGGGCTGGGCTTTCTTT. This gives the protein CASSLEAGGWAFF. The chain has TRBV7-2 and TRBJ1-1; 8 bases agree with TRBD1. CDR1 and CDR2 from the germline V gene are SGHTA and FQGNSA. CDR3 size: 13 residues. With V trimmed by 1 base and J by 11 bases, 6 bases remained unmatched.

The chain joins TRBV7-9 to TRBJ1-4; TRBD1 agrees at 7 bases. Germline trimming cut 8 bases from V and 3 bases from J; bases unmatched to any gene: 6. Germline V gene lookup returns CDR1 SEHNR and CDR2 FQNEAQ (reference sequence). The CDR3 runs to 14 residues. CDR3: CASGVTGANEKLFF. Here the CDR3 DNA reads TGTGCCAGCGGGGTTACAGGGGCTAATGAAAAACTGTTTTTT. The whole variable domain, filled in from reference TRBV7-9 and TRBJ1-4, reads DTGVSQNPRHKITKRGQNVTFRCDPISEHNRLYWYRQTLGQGPEFLTYFQNEAQLEKSRLLSDRFSAERPKGSFSTLEIQRTEQGDSAMYLCASGVTGANEKLFFGSGTQLSVL.

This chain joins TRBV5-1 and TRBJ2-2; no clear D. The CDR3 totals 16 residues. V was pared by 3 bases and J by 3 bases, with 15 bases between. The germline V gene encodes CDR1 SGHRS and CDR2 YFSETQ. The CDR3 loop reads CASSSFSNSDTGELFF. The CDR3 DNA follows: TGCGCCAGCAGCTCCTTTTCGAACAGTGACACCGGGGAGCTGTTTTTT. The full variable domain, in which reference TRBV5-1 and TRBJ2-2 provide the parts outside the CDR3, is KAGVTQTPRYLIKTRGQQVTLSCSPISGHRSVSWYQQTPGQGLQFLFEYFSETQRNKGNFPGRFSGRQFSNSRSEMNVSTLELGDSALYLCASSSFSNSDTGELFFGEGSRLTVL.